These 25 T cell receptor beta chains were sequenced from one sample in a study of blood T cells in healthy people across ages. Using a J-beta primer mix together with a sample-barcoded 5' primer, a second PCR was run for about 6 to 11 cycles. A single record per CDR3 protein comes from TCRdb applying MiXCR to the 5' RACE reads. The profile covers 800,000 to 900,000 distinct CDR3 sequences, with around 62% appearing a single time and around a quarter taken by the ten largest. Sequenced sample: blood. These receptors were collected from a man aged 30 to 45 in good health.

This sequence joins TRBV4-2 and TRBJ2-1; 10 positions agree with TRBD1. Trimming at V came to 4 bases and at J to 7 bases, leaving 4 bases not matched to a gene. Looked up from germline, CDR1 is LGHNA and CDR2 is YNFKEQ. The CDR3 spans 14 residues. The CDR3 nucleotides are TGTGCCAGCAGCCTGGGACAGGGGATAAATGAGCAGTTCTTC. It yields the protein CASSLGQGINEQFF.

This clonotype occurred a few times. CDR3 region: CSAGTQPYEQYF. CDR3 nucleotide sequence: TGCAGCGCAGGGACTCAACCCTACGAGCAGTACTTC. The chain carries TRBV29-1 and TRBJ2-7, with D perhaps TRBD2 (6 bases). The CDR3 length is 12 residues. Germline lookup yields CDR1 SQVTM and CDR2 ANQGSEA. Trimming took off 7 bases at V and 2 bases at J, with 12 bases between the two ends.

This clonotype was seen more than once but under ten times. The CDR3 region has the DNA TGTGCCAGCACCGTCAGGGGGCAAGAGACCCAGTACTTC. Residues: CASTVRGQETQYF. The rearrangement uses TRBV6-1 and TRBJ2-5; 7 bases match TRBD1. Trimming took 7 bases from V and 2 from J; bases not matched to a gene: 4. The CDR3 contains 13 residues. Germline loops: CDR1 MNHNS, CDR2 SASEGT.

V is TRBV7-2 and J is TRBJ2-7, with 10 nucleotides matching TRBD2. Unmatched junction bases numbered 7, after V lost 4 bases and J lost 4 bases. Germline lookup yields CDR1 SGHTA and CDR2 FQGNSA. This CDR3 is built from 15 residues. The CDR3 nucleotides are TGTGCCAGCAGCTGGGCTAGCGGGGGTCTTTACGAGCAGTACTTC. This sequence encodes CASSWASGGLYEQYF.

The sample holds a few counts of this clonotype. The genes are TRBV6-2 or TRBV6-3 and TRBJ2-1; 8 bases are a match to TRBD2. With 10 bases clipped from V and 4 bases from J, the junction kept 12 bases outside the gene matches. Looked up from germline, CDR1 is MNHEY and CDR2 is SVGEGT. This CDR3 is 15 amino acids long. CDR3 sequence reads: CATTGGAGDYNEQFF. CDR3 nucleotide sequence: TGTGCCACAACGGGGGGAGCGGGGGATTACAATGAGCAGTTCTTC.

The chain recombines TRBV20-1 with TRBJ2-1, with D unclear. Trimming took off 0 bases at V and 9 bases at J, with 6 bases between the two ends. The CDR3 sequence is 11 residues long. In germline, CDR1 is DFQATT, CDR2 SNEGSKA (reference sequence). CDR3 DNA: TGCAGTGCTAGAGATAGACCTGAGCAGTTCTTC. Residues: CSARDRPEQFF.

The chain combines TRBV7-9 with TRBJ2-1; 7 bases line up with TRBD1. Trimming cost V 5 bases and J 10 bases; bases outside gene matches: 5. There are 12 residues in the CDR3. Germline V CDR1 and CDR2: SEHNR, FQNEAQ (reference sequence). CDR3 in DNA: TGTGCCAGCAGCACCGACAGGGTCGAGCAGTTCTTC. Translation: CASSTDRVEQFF.

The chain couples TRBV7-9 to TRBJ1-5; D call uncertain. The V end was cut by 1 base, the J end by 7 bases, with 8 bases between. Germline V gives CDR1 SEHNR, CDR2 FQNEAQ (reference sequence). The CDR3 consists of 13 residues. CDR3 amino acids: CASSLEWGQPQHF. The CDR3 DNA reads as TGTGCCAGCAGCTTAGAATGGGGACAGCCCCAGCATTTT.

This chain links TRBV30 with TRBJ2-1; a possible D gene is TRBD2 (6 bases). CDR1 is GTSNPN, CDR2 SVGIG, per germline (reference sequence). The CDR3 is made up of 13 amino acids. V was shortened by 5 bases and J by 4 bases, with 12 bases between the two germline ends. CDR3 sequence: CAWHDGSYNEQFF. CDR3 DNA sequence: TGTGCCTGGCATGACGGGAGTTACAATGAGCAGTTCTTC.

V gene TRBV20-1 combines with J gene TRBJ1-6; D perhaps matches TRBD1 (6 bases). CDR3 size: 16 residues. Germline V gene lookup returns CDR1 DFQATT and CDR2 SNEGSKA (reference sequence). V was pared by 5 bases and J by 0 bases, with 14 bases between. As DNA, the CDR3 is TGCAGTGCTCTGGTACAGGGCGGCTCCTATAATTCACCCCTCCACTTT. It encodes CSALVQGGSYNSPLHF.

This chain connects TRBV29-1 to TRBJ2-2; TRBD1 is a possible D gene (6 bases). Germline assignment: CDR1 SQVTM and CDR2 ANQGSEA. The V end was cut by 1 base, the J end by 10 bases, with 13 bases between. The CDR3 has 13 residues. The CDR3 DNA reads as TGCAGCGTTGAAGGCCAGGGGTGGTCGGAGCTGTTTTTT. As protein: CSVEGQGWSELFF.

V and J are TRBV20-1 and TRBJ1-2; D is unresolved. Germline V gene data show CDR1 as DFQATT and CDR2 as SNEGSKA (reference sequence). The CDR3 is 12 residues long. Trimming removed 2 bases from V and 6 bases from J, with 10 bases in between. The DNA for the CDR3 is TGCAGTGCTAGATCCGGGTTGGATGGCTACACCTTC. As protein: CSARSGLDGYTF.

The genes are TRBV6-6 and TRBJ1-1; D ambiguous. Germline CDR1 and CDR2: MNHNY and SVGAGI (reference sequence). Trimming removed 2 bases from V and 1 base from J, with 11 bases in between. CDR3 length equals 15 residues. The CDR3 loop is CASSYRTRGNTEAFF. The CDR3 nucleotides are TGTGCCAGCAGTTACCGCACGAGAGGGAACACTGAAGCTTTCTTT.

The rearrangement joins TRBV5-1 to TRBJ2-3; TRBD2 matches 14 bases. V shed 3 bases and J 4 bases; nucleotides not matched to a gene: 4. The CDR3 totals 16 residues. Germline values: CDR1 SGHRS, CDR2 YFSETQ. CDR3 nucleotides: TGCGCCAGCAGCTGGACTAGCGGGGGGAACGCAGATACGCAGTATTTT. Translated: CASSWTSGGNADTQYF.

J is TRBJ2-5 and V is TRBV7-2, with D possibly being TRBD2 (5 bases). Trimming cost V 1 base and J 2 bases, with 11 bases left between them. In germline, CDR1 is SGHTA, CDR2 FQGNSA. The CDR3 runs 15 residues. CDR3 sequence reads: CASSLVRGWQETQYF. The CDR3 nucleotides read TGTGCCAGCAGCTTAGTCCGGGGATGGCAAGAGACCCAGTACTTC.

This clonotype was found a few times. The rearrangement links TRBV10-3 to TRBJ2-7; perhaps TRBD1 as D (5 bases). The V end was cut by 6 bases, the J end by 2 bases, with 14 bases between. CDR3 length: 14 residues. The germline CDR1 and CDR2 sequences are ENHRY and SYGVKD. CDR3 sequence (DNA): TGTGCCATCAGCGTCGACAGACGTCCCTACGAGCAGTACTTC. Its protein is CAISVDRRPYEQYF.

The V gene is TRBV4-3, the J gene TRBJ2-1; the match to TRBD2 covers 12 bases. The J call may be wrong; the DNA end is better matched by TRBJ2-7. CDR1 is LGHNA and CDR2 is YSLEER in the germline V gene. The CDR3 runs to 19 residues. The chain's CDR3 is CASSPFSGTSGFALYEQYF. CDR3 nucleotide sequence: TGCGCCAGCAGCCCCTTTTCCGGGACTAGCGGGTTCGCGCTCTACGAGCAGTACTTC.

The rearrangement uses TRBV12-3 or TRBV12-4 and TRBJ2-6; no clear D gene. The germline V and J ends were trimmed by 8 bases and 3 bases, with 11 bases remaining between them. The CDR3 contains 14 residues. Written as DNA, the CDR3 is TGTGCCAGCCTCGACCTGGGTGGGGCCAACGTCCTGACTTTC. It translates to CASLDLGGANVLTF.

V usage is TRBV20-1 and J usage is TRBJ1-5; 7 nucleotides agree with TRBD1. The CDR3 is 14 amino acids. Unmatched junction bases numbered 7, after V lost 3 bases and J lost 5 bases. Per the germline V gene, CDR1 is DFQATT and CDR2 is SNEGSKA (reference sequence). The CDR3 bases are TGCAGTGCTAGTAGGGCCACAGGGGATCAGCCCCAGCATTTT. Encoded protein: CSASRATGDQPQHF.

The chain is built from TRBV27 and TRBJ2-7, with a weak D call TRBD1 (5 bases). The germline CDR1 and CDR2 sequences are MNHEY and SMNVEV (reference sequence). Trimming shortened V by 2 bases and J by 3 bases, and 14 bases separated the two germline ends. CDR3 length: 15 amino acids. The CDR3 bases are TGTGCCAGCAGTTTAGGGGCTAGGGGCCGCTACGAGCAGTACTTC. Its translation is CASSLGARGRYEQYF.

CDR3 bases: TGTGCCAGCAGCTTGGGGGGTACCCAGGATTCACCCCTCCACTTT. This codes for CASSLGGTQDSPLHF. The chain uses TRBV5-4 and TRBJ1-6; no definite D call. This CDR3 comprises 15 residues. V was trimmed by 0 bases and J by 8 bases, leaving 12 bases between them. Germline CDR1 is SGHNT and CDR2 is YYREEE (reference sequence).

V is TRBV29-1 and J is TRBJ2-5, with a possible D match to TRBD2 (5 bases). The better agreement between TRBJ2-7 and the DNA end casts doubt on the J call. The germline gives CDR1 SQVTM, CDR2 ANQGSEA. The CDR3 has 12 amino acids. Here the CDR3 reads CSVRGIGYEQYF. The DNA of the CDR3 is TGCAGCGTCCGGGGAATTGGGTACGAGCAGTACTTC.

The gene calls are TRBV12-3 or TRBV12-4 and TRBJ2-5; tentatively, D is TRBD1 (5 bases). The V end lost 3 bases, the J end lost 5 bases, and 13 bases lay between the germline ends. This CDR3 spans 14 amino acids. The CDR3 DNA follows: TGTGCCAGCAGTTTCTCCAGGGTCTCGGAGACCCAGTACTTC. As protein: CASSFSRVSETQYF.

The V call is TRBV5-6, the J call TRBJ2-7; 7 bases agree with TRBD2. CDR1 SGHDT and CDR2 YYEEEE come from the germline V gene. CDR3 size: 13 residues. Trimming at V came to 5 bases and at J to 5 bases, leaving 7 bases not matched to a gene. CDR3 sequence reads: CASSWAGRDEQYF. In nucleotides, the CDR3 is TGTGCCAGCAGTTGGGCAGGGAGGGACGAGCAGTACTTC.

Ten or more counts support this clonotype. CDR3 sequence: CASSLAGGRSYNEQFF. Written as DNA, the CDR3 is TGTGCCAGCAGCTTAGCAGGTGGGAGGTCGTACAATGAGCAGTTCTTC. The chain is built from TRBV7-8 and TRBJ2-1, with D perhaps TRBD2 (6 bases). The length of the CDR3 is 16 residues. Trimming left V 0 bases short and J 4 bases short, with 13 bases between. Germline-derived CDR1 and CDR2 are SGHVS and FQNEAQ.